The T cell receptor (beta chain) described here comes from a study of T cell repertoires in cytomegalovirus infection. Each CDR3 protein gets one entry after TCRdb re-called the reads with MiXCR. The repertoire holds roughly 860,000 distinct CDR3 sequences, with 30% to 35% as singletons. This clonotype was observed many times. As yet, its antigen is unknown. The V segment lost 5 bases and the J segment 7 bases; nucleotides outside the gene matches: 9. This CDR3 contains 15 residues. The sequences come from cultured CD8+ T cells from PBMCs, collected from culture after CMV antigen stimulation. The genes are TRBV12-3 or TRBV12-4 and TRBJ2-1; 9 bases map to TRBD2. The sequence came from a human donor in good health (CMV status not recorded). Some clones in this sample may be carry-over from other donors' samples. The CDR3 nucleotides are TGTGCCAGCAGTCCCTGGCGGGGGGGCCTGAATGAGCAGTTCTTC. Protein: CASSPWRGGLNEQFF.